Presented here are 26 T cell receptor beta chains from one specimen sequenced in a study of CD8 T cells in ankylosing spondylitis. TCRdb processed the 5' RACE reads anew with MiXCR; each CDR3 protein has one entry. The repertoire holds 50,000 to 70,000 distinct CDR3 sequences, with roughly 6.1% as singletons. Sequencing was done on a sample of synovial fluid, either unsorted or a sorted T cell fraction (not recorded which). These receptor sequences come from a male donor with ankylosing spondylitis.

This clonotype appeared many times. The chain is built from TRBV7-6 and TRBJ2-1, with 13 bases fitting TRBD2. The CDR3 has 16 amino acids. Germline CDR1 is SGHVS and CDR2 is FNYEAQ. V lost 5 bases and J lost 3; bases outside the gene matches: 4. Here the CDR3 reads CASSPTSGRLYNEQFF. DNA for the CDR3: TGTGCCAGCAGCCCGACTAGCGGGAGGCTCTACAATGAGCAGTTCTTC.

This clonotype came up many times. V usage is TRBV4-2 and J usage is TRBJ2-1, with 11 bases aligning to TRBD2. The CDR3 length is 17 residues. The germline V gene encodes CDR1 LGHNA and CDR2 YNFKEQ. The V segment lost 4 bases and the J segment 2 bases; nucleotides outside the gene matches: 7. The CDR3 nucleotides read TGTGCCAGCAGCCCCCGGCCTAGCGGGAGGACCTACAATGAGCAGTTCTTC. This translates into CASSPRPSGRTYNEQFF.

The CDR3 DNA follows: TGTGCCAGCAGCTTCCGAGGGGCGCTGGAGACCCAGTACTTC. It is translated as CASSFRGALETQYF. The V gene is TRBV11-3, the J gene TRBJ2-5; D could derive from TRBD1 or TRBD2 (5 bases each). The CDR3 extends over 14 amino acids. Per germline, CDR1 SGHNT and CDR2 YENEEA. Trimming stripped 3 bases from V and 5 bases from J, with 13 bases between.

This clonotype was recorded a few times. The rearrangement links TRBV5-5 to TRBJ2-3; D ambiguous. Between the trimmed V and J ends, which lost 4 bases and 9 bases, there was a span of 21 bases. Germline CDR1 SGHKS, CDR2 YYEKEE (reference sequence). The CDR3 has 15 amino acids. DNA for the CDR3: TGTGCCAGCAGCCAGCAATCACCCAATTCGGGCACGCAGTATTTT. As protein: CASSQQSPNSGTQYF.

CDR3 sequence (DNA): TGTGCCAGCAGCCCGGTGCGGGGGGGTTACGAGCAGTACTTC. This translates into CASSPVRGGYEQYF. This chain links TRBV7-2 with TRBJ2-7, with 9 bases identical to TRBD2. Germline-derived CDR1 and CDR2 are SGHTA and FQGNSA. This CDR3 has 14 amino acids. V lost 5 bases, J lost 4 bases, and 6 bases stayed unmatched. Using reference TRBV7-2 and TRBJ2-7 for the parts outside the CDR3, the full variable domain is GAGVSQSPSNKVTEKGKDVELRCDPISGHTALYWYRQSLGQGLEFLIYFQGNSAPDKSGLPSDRFSAERTGGSVSTLTIQRTQQEDSAVYLCASSPVRGGYEQYFGPGTRLTVT.

This clonotype has only a few counts. This sequence joins TRBV21-1 and TRBJ1-5; the D call in the table, TRBD1, was not verified against the DNA. TRBV21-1 counts as a pseudogene. The CDR3 totals 15 residues. This CDR3 reads CASSKAGGGNQPQHF. The DNA of the CDR3 is TGTGCCAGCAGCAAAGCAGGGGGAGGCAATCAGCCCCAGCATTTT.

This clonotype was seen many times. This chain connects TRBV20-1 to TRBJ2-3, with 11 bases fitting TRBD2. The germline gives CDR1 DFQATT, CDR2 SNEGSKA (reference sequence). V lost 6 bases to trimming and J lost 5 bases; unmatched junction nucleotides: 4. The CDR3 spans 13 residues. CDR3 nucleotides: TGCAGTGCACTACTAGCGGGAGTAGATACGCAGTATTTT. This encodes CSALLAGVDTQYF.

This clonotype was seen many times. The chain carries TRBV10-3 and TRBJ2-7, with 9 nucleotides matching TRBD2. The CDR3 extends over 13 amino acids. V was pared by 3 bases and J by 6 bases, with 3 bases of the junction left unmatched. Per the germline V gene, CDR1 is ENHRY and CDR2 is SYGVKD. The CDR3 is CAISEAGGGEQYF. CDR3 DNA: TGTGCCATCAGTGAAGCGGGAGGCGGCGAGCAGTACTTC.

In its sample, this clonotype was seen a few times. This chain uses TRBV6-6 with TRBJ2-7; D ambiguous. Deletions cut 10 bases from V and 6 bases from J, with 19 bases between. The germline gives CDR1 MNHNY, CDR2 SVGAGI (reference sequence). The CDR3 consists of 13 residues. CDR3 nucleotide sequence: TGTGCCATCACCCCCGGCAGCAACCGCGAGCAGTACTTC. Protein product: CAITPGSNREQYF.

This clonotype was seen many times. The genes are TRBV6-5 and TRBJ2-1; 11 bases are shared with TRBD2. CDR1 and CDR2 (germline): MNHEY, SVGAGI. The length of the CDR3 is 16 residues. V lost 4 bases, J lost 2 bases, and 4 bases stayed unmatched. The CDR3 DNA is TGTGCCAGCAGTTTCCTTAGCGGGAGGGCCTACAATGAGCAGTTCTTC. It specifies CASSFLSGRAYNEQFF.

The chain has TRBV7-2 and TRBJ2-1; TRBD2 might be the D (6 bases). The V gene lost 5 bases and the J gene lost 0 bases, with 17 bases spanning the gap. Looked up from germline, CDR1 is SGHTA and CDR2 is FQGNSA. This CDR3 comprises 17 residues. The DNA of the CDR3 is TGTGCCAGCAGCCCATGGGGGGTAGGGAGCTCCTACAATGAGCAGTTCTTC. Translation: CASSPWGVGSSYNEQFF.

This clonotype has a count of ten or more. V usage is TRBV4-1 and J usage is TRBJ2-7; 9 nucleotides agree with TRBD2. The CDR3 sequence is 16 residues long. J gave up 3 bases and V 0 bases, and 6 bases lay outside the gene matches. Germline loops: CDR1 MGHRA, CDR2 YSYEKL. CDR3 DNA: TGCGCCAGCAGCCAAGATCCAGGTAGCGGGAGCTACGAGCAGTACTTC. This codes for CASSQDPGSGSYEQYF.

This clonotype was recorded at least ten times. The chain has TRBV6-1 and TRBJ1-6; D unclear. The CDR3 loop spans 14 amino acids. The V gene lost 4 bases and the J gene lost 10 bases, with 14 bases spanning the gap. The germline CDR1 and CDR2 sequences are MNHNS and SASEGT. The CDR3 DNA sequence: TGTGCCAGCAGTGCCGGGCCATATGGGTCACCCCTCCACTTT. Protein product: CASSAGPYGSPLHF.

As regards this clonotype: A single base separates this from a much larger clone, so it may be a read error. The V and J genes are TRBV19 and TRBJ1-3; 7 bases map to TRBD1. Germline CDR1 and CDR2: LNHDA and SQIVND (reference sequence). This CDR3 spans 15 amino acids. The CDR3 reads CASAGQTFSGNTTYF. The CDR3 DNA is TGTGCCAGCGCGGGACAGACATTCTCTGGAAACACCACATATTTT.

This clonotype was recorded a few times. The chain joins TRBV28 to TRBJ2-2, with a weak D call TRBD1 (5 bases). This CDR3 comprises 13 residues. Germline V gene data show CDR1 as MDHEN and CDR2 as SYDVKM. The V gene lost 6 bases and the J gene lost 4 bases, with 9 bases spanning the gap. The CDR3, as DNA: TGTGCCAGCAGCTACAGGAGCACCGGGGAGCTGTTTTTT. It is translated as CASSYRSTGELFF.

Here the CDR3 reads CASSVLAGELTGELFF. The DNA for the CDR3 is TGTGCCAGCAGCGTTCTAGCAGGCGAACTTACCGGGGAGCTGTTTTTT. The rearrangement uses TRBV3-1 and TRBJ2-2; the D gene is possibly TRBD2 (5 bases). The V end was cut by 5 bases, the J end by 5 bases, with 18 bases between. CDR1 is LGHDT, CDR2 YNNKEL, per germline (reference sequence). The CDR3 extends over 16 amino acids. Full variable domain (outside the CDR3, taken from reference TRBV3-1 and TRBJ2-2): DTAVSQTPKYLVTQMGNDKSIKCEQNLGHDTMYWYKQDSKKFLKIMFSYNNKELIINETVPNRFSPKSPDKAHLNLHINSLELGDSAVYFCASSVLAGELTGELFFGEGSRLTVL.

The table lists this clonotype with many counts. V is TRBV5-5 and J is TRBJ1-6; D remains ambiguous. This CDR3 is built from 13 residues. Germline values: CDR1 SGHKS, CDR2 YYEKEE (reference sequence). The germline V and J ends were trimmed by 7 bases and 2 bases, with 7 bases remaining between them. The CDR3 protein is CASEETYNSPLHF. The CDR3 DNA reads as TGTGCCAGCGAGGAGACCTATAATTCACCCCTCCACTTT.

The chain recombines TRBV19 with TRBJ2-7; D remains ambiguous. Germline V gene data show CDR1 as LNHDA and CDR2 as SQIVND (reference sequence). V was trimmed by 4 bases and J by 2 bases, leaving 12 bases between them. The CDR3 totals 14 residues. The DNA for the CDR3 is TGTGCCAGTAGTACCTCCTCACTAACCTACGAGCAGTACTTC. Its translation: CASSTSSLTYEQYF.

This clonotype has more than one count but fewer than ten. The chain recombines TRBV5-4 with TRBJ1-3; D is uncertain. Germline loops: CDR1 SGHNT, CDR2 YYREEE (reference sequence). The CDR3 is 14 residues long. V lost 4 bases and J lost 4, with 12 bases in between. CDR3 nucleotide sequence: TGTGCCAGCAGCCCCCGTGAGGCGGGAAACACCATATATTTT. This sequence encodes CASSPREAGNTIYF.

This clonotype was seen only a few times. This chain connects TRBV27 to TRBJ2-1; D unresolved. Trimming left V 4 bases short and J 4 bases short, with 8 bases between. CDR1 is MNHEY, CDR2 SMNVEV, per germline (reference sequence). The CDR3 consists of 13 residues. CDR3 sequence reads: CASSSNTYNEQFF. In DNA, the CDR3 is TGTGCCAGCAGTTCAAATACTTACAATGAGCAGTTCTTC.

The rearrangement uses TRBV11-2 and TRBJ2-3; a possible D gene is TRBD1 (7 bases). Germline CDR1 and CDR2: SGHAT and FQNNGV. V was clipped by 1 base and J by 10 bases, with 27 bases between them. The CDR3 contains 18 residues. The CDR3 protein is CASSLVNAGQRLSRAQYF. The CDR3 nucleotides read TGTGCCAGCAGCTTAGTTAATGCGGGACAGCGCTTGTCAAGAGCGCAGTATTTT.

This clonotype was picked up many times. The genes are TRBV9 and TRBJ2-5, with D uncertain. V was pared by 0 bases and J by 7 bases, with 10 bases between. The length of the CDR3 is 13 residues. The germline V gene has CDR1 SGDLS and CDR2 YYNGEE. In DNA, the CDR3 is TGTGCCAGCAGCGTAGTCGGGTTGGGGACCCAGTACTTC. The encoded protein is CASSVVGLGTQYF.

This clonotype appeared many times. This sequence joins TRBV28 and TRBJ1-2; D gene uncertain. The V and J ends lost 2 bases and 3 bases respectively, with 7 bases between them. This CDR3 has 13 residues. CDR1 MDHEN and CDR2 SYDVKM come from the germline V gene. Here the CDR3 DNA reads TGTGCCAGCAGTTTACACAGTGACTATGGCTACACCTTC. It codes for CASSLHSDYGYTF.

This clonotype has only a few counts. This chain uses TRBV11-2 with TRBJ2-1, with 12 bases identical to TRBD2. CDR1 SGHAT and CDR2 FQNNGV come from the germline V gene. The length of the CDR3 is 15 residues. The junction had 5 bases not matched to a gene; V was cut back by 5 bases and J by 6 bases. The CDR3 is CASSAGLAGPNEQFF. The DNA for the CDR3 is TGTGCCAGCAGCGCCGGACTAGCGGGGCCCAATGAGCAGTTCTTC.

This clonotype was detected many times. The chain is built from TRBV27 and TRBJ2-3; 10 bases match TRBD2. This CDR3 has 16 amino acids. Germline V gene data show CDR1 as MNHEY and CDR2 as SMNVEV (reference sequence). V shed 6 bases and J 8 bases; nucleotides not matched to a gene: 14. The CDR3 sequence is CASRPTAAGGQGTQYF. The CDR3 nucleotides read TGTGCCAGCAGACCCACGGCAGCGGGAGGGCAGGGTACGCAGTATTTT.

This clonotype was found many times. The chain employs TRBV6-4 and TRBJ2-1, with a weak D call TRBD2 (6 bases). The CDR3 length is 13 residues. Trimming left V 4 bases short and J 9 bases short, with 13 bases between. Germline loops: CDR1 MRHNA, CDR2 SNTAGT. The CDR3 loop is CASSGEESTEQFF. CDR3 in DNA: TGTGCCAGCAGTGGGGAGGAATCTACTGAGCAGTTCTTC.